Listed below are T cell receptor beta chains from one sample, sequenced in a study of siplizumab effects on memory and regulatory T cells. Assay: immunoSEQ multiplex PCR; the TCRdb copy retains only in-frame clones and omits some. The sample holds 100,000 or so clones, 85% to 95% seen once. Sample: Tregs sorted from blood. These receptor sequences come from a human donor in good health. Both conserved end residues are part of each CDR3. Fields, in order: J gene, V gene, D gene, clone size, CDR3 protein, CDR3 DNA. The D gene is left open where the match is weak. Clone size is stated in some rows and not others, as once, few, many or a class when expanded.

TRBJ2-1	TRBV28	NA	NA	CASSYLGPTGGINEQFF	TGTGCCAGCAGTTACCTGGGACCGACCGGGGGTATAAATGAGCAGTTCTTC
TRBJ2-1	TRBV5-1	NA	NA	CASSLAEISYNEQFF	TGCGCCAGCAGCTTGGCAGAAATCTCCTACAATGAGCAGTTCTTC
TRBJ1-1	TRBV6-1	NA	once	CASSEALLGREGEAFF	TGTGCCAGCAGTGAAGCTCTACTGGGCAGGGAGGGGGAAGCTTTCTTT
TRBJ2-5	TRBV27	TRBD2	NA	CASSSSRLAGQETQYF	TGTGCCAGCAGTTCCTCCCGACTAGCGGGGCAAGAGACCCAGTACTTC
TRBJ2-1	TRBV9	TRBD2	NA	CASSVSGRSYNEQFF	TGTGCCAGCAGCGTATCCGGGAGGTCCTACAATGAGCAGTTCTTC
TRBJ1-1	TRBV28	NA	NA	CASGAYGNTEAFF	TGTGCCAGCGGGGCCTACGGGAACACTGAAGCTTTCTTT
TRBJ1-5	TRBV5-5	NA	NA	CASSPDGRNGPQHF	TGTGCCAGCAGCCCGGACGGTCGAAATGGTCCCCAGCATTTT
TRBJ2-7	TRBV6-6	NA	NA	CASSLTALEQYF	TGTGCCAGCAGTTTGACAGCTCTCGAGCAGTACTTC
TRBJ2-1	TRBV5-1	NA	once	CASSLPGGFTYNEQFF	TGCGCCAGCAGCTTACCAGGAGGATTTACCTACAATGAGCAGTTCTTC
TRBJ1-2	TRBV9	NA	NA	CASSVAGIGYTF	TGTGCCAGCAGCGTAGCCGGGATTGGCTACACCTTC
TRBJ1-2	TRBV19	NA	NA	CASSVPGQIVGGYTF	TGTGCCAGTAGTGTTCCGGGACAAATCGTCGGGGGCTACACCTTC
TRBJ2-1	TRBV19	NA	NA	CASSIQAGTYNEQFF	TGTGCCAGTAGTATCCAGGCAGGAACCTACAATGAGCAGTTCTTC
TRBJ1-1	TRBV21-1	NA	NA	CAGRGGTEAFF	TGTGCCGGTCGGGGGGGGACTGAAGCTTTCTTT
TRBJ2-7	TRBV28	TRBD1	NA	CASSTPGQGFYEQYF	TGTGCCAGCAGTACCCCGGGACAGGGATTCTACGAGCAGTACTTC
TRBJ2-7	TRBV25-1	NA	NA	CASSDYEQYF	TGTGCCAGCAGTGACTACGAGCAGTACTTC